One T cell receptor (beta chain) is described in this entry. What antigen it recognizes has not been identified. One base away there is no much larger clone; base qualities are not given. The library relied on RT-PCR. Data came from an Illumina HiSeq 2500. TCRdb reworked the public reads: Q25 trimming with fastp, MiXCR clone assembly, productive beta chains retained. Each record represents a unique CDR3 protein, reported with the most common genes and DNA among its rows. This sample gives almost 600,000 distinct CDR3 sequences in total; approximately 15% of them show up just once. 11% of the sample belongs to the ten largest clones. The record originates from a study of response to subunit inactivated influenza vaccine listed by TCRdb under 2018. Describing the broader study: To follow how T cells responded to a trivalent subunit inactivated influenza vaccine, the researchers relied on deep quantitative profiling of the T cell receptor repertoire.

Paper-wide results and their limitations: The authors suggested that each seasonal influenza vaccination may recruit only a limited number of new T cells.

This receptor was obtained from a man aged 50-60 years who received an inactivated influenza vaccine. Donor details come from another sample of the same person, matched by shared clones. Sequencing used PBMCs from blood, obtained about 13 days after vaccination.

The sequenced DNA is TGCAGTGCTATGGGACTCCTTCGGACCTACGAGCAGTACTTC. It specifies CSAMGLLRTYEQYF. The rearranged chain carries TRBV20-1 and TRBJ2-7; a weak D assignment points to TRBD2 (6 bases agree). V is pared back by 4 bases and J by 2 bases, with 15 bases lying between the germline termini. CDR1 and CDR2, looked up from the germline V gene (reference sequence), are DFQATT and SNEGSKA. The CDR3 goes from the cysteine to the phenylalanine over 14 residues. The read is trimmed to its CDR3 DNA, 42 bases read in frame from base 1.